This entry features one T cell receptor beta chain sequence. No antigen is known for it. Prior to sequencing, the ViraFEST assay stimulated PBMC with viral peptide pools, which expanded the antigen-specific CD4+ T cells. Culturing for around ten days preceded CD4+ T cell isolation. Nucleocapsid antibody tests were negative, and the vaccine recipients had no prior SARS-CoV-2 infection. Half of the medium was exchanged for IL-2 medium on both days 3 and 7. CDR3 length equals 15 residues. V trimming: 2 bases; J trimming: 5 bases; junction bases outside the gene matches: 4. Germline loops: CDR1 MNHEY, CDR2 SVGEGT. This entry is derived from a study of vaccination effects on CD4 cells after COVID-19. On the study more broadly: Subjects were given two BNT162b2 or mRNA-1273 vaccine doses.

TCRdb's table, derived via immunoSEQ multiplex PCR, lists solely in-frame clones and lacks some. The sample yields tens of thousands of clones, under 80% seen once. The chain is built from TRBV6-2 or TRBV6-3 and TRBJ1-5, with 9 positions matching TRBD1. The sequences come from CD4+ T cells from PBMCs cultured with SARS-CoV-2 spike peptides, collected before COVID-19 vaccination. The source of this sequence is a human donor who received a COVID-19 vaccine. DNA of the CDR3: TGTGCCAGCAGTTACCCATGGACAGGGGATCAGCCCCAGCATTTT. Translated, it gives CASSYPWTGDQPQHF.